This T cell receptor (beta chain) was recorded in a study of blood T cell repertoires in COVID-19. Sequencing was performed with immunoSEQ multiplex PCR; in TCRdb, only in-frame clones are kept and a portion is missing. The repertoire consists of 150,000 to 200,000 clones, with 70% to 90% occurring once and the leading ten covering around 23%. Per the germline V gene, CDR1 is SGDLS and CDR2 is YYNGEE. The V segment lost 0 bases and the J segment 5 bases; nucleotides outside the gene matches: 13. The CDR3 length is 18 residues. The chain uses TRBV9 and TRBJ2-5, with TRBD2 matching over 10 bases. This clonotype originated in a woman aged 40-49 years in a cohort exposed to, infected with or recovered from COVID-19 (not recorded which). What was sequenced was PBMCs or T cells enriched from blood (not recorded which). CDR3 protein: CASSVVPSGRDRQETQYF. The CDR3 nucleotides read TGTGCCAGCAGCGTAGTTCCTAGCGGGAGAGATCGACAGGAGACCCAGTACTTC.